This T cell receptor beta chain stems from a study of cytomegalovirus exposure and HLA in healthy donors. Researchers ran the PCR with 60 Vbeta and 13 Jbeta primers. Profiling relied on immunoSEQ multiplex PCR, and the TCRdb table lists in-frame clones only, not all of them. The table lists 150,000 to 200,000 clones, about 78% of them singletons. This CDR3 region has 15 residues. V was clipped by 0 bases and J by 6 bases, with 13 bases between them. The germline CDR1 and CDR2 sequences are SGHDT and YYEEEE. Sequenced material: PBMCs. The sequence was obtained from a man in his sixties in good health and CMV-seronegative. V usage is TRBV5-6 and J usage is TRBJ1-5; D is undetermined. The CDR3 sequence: CASSLGGAVGQPQHF. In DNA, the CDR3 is TGTGCCAGCAGCTTGGGTGGAGCGGTTGGTCAGCCCCAGCATTTT.